This T cell receptor (beta chain) was captured by sequencing in a study of blood T cell repertoires in COVID-19. Study information: In each case, the material was cDNA or gDNA derived from T cells, B-cell-depleted T cells, or PBMCs.

Assay used: immunoSEQ multiplex PCR; TCRdb lists only in-frame clones, some missing. The sample consists of some 170,000 clones, around 76% of them appearing once. CDR3 length equals 13 residues. The V gene's germline CDR1 is MDHEN and CDR2 SYDVKM. V shed 4 bases and J shed 4 bases, with 11 bases lying between them. The chain is built from TRBV28 and TRBJ2-7, with TRBD1 as a possible D gene (7 bases). This TCR was recovered from a woman between 65 and 79 years old with acute or convalescent COVID-19. The specimen was peripheral blood. CDR3 loop: CASSSTGRYEQYF. The CDR3 nucleotides are TGTGCCAGCAGTTCGACAGGGAGGTACGAGCAGTACTTC.